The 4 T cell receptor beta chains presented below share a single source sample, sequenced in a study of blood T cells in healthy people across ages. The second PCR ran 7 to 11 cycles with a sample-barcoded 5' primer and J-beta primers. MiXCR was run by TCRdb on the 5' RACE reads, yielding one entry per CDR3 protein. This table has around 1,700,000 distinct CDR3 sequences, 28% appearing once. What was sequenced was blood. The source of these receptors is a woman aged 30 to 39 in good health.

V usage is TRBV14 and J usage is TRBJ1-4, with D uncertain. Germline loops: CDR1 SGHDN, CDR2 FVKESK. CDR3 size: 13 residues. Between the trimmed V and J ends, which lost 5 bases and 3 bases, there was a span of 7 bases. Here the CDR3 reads CASSYFANEKLFF. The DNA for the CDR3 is TGTGCCAGCAGCTATTTTGCTAATGAAAAACTGTTTTTT.

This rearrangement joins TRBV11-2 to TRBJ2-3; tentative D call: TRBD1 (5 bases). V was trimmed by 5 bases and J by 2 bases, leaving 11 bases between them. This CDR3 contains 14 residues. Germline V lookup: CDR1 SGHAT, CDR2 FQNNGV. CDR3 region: CASSIGGATDTQYF. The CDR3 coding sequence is TGTGCCAGCAGCATAGGTGGGGCCACAGATACGCAGTATTTT.

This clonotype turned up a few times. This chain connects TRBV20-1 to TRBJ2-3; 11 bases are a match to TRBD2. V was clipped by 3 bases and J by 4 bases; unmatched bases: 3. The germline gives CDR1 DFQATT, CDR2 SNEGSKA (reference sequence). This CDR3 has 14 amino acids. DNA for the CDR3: TGCAGTGCTAGGACTAGCGGGAAACCAGATACGCAGTATTTT. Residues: CSARTSGKPDTQYF.

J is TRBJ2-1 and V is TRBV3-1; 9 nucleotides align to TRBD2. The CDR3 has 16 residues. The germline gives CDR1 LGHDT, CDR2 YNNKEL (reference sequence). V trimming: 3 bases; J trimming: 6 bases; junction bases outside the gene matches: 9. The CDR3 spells CASSQAGLALGNEQFF. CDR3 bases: TGTGCCAGCAGCCAGGCGGGACTAGCTCTGGGCAATGAGCAGTTCTTC.